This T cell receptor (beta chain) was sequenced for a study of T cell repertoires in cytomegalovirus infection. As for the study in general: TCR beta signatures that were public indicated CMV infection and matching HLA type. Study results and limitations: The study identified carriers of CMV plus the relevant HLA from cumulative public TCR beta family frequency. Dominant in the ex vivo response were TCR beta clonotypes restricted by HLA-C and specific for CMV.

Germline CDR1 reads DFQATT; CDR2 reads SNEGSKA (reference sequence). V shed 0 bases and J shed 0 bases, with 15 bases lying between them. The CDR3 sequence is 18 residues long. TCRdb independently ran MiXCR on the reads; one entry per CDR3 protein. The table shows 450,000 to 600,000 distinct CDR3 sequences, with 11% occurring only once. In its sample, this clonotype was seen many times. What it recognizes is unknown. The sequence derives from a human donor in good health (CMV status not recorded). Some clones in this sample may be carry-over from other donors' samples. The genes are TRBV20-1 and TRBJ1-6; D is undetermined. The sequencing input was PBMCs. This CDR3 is CSARDEQAASSYNSPLHF. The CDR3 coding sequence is TGCAGTGCTAGAGATGAGCAGGCGGCTAGCTCCTATAATTCACCCCTCCACTTT.